A selection of T cell receptor beta chains follows, all from one sample in a study of T cells in Graves' hyperthyroidism and ophthalmopathy. From the multiplex PCR reads, TCRdb called clonotypes with MiXCR, one entry per CDR3 protein. The sample records about 620,000 distinct CDR3 sequences, 15% to 20% being singletons. The specimen sequenced was blood. Source of these receptors: a woman under 40 with Graves' hyperthyroidism. Both conserved end residues are trimmed from each CDR3. D genes are given only for firm matches.

CDR3 protein | J gene | D gene | V gene
ASSVGPGQGNYEQY | TRBJ2-7 | TRBD1 | TRBV9
ASSALEKYEQY | TRBJ2-7 | NA | TRBV27
ASSEFFYEQY | TRBJ2-7 | NA | TRBV6-1
ASGLGGGPYGYT | TRBJ1-2 | NA | TRBV28
ATRLRQETNEKLF | TRBJ1-4 | NA | TRBV24-1
SAASDLQEPQH | TRBJ1-5 | NA | TRBV20-1
ASSPGLAGVREQY | TRBJ2-7 | TRBD2 | TRBV7-3
ASSPRDREYYGYT | TRBJ1-2 | TRBD1 | TRBV4-2
ASSLLETGNNQPQH | TRBJ1-5 | NA | TRBV28
ASSQAANQETQY | TRBJ2-5 | NA | TRBV4-3
AWSRQGPESPLH | TRBJ1-6 | TRBD1 | TRBV30
ASSVSGQHNEQF | TRBJ2-1 | NA | TRBV9
ASSLNRAANYGYT | TRBJ1-2 | NA | TRBV6-5
ASSQSQLAPNTGELF | TRBJ2-2 | NA | TRBV16
ASSRASSGSDEQY | TRBJ2-7 | TRBD2 | TRBV4-3
SAWGVYTQY | TRBJ2-3 | NA | TRBV20-1
SAIRGLGNEKLF | TRBJ1-4 | NA | TRBV20-1
SARGQGYEQF | TRBJ2-1 | TRBD1 | TRBV20-1
ATSKAPRDIRKEKLF | TRBJ1-4 | NA | TRBV15